The present T cell receptor (beta chain) was sequenced within a study of T cells after yellow fever vaccination. Findings and caveats of the study: Primary-vaccination clones mostly resurfaced post-booster (approximately 96% CD4, more than 80% CD8).

This clonotype was picked up a small number of times. The antigen is undetermined. The V segment lost 3 bases and the J segment 8 bases; nucleotides outside the gene matches: 6. Germline CDR1 and CDR2: LGHNA and YSLEER. There are 14 residues in the CDR3. TCRdb analysed the 5' RACE reads with MiXCR anew, one entry per CDR3 protein. The table has fewer than 400,000 distinct CDR3 sequences, about 6% seen once; the top ten hold about 15%. Specimen: PBMCs, collected 5 days after the yellow fever booster vaccination. This clonotype originated in a man aged 25-40 years who received the YFV17D yellow fever vaccine. V and J are TRBV4-3 and TRBJ1-2, with 10 positions matching TRBD1. CDR3 coding DNA: TGCGCCAGCAGCCAGAGACAGGGGGCAGGCGGCTACACCTTC. Amino acid sequence: CASSQRQGAGGYTF.